These 8 T cell receptor beta chains share one sample of origin, sequenced in a study of cytomegalovirus exposure and HLA in healthy donors. Both 60 Vbeta primers and 13 Jbeta primers went into the PCR. Some clones are missing from TCRdb's copy, which holds only in-frame ones; the method was immunoSEQ multiplex PCR. The table records around 94,000 clones, about three quarters of them present only once. Specimen: PBMCs. The receptors come from a male donor in good health and CMV-seropositive.

The rearrangement links TRBV5-1 to TRBJ1-1; D call uncertain. From germline, CDR1 is SGHRS and CDR2 YFSETQ. The CDR3 totals 14 residues. V was shortened by 0 bases and J by 3 bases, with 9 bases between the two germline ends. The CDR3 here is CASSLDRLDTEAFF. Written as DNA, the CDR3 is TGCGCCAGCAGCTTGGACCGTTTAGACACTGAAGCTTTCTTT.

The chain uses TRBV27 and TRBJ2-7; D is unclear. The CDR3 consists of 14 residues. Trimming pared 7 bases from V and 2 bases from J, leaving 15 bases between. In germline, CDR1 is MNHEY, CDR2 SMNVEV (reference sequence). CDR3: CASTMVHPPYEQYF. The CDR3 coding sequence is TGTGCCAGCACTATGGTTCACCCCCCCTACGAGCAGTACTTC.

The V gene is TRBV28, the J gene TRBJ1-1; D not certain. V was pared by 6 bases and J by 4 bases, with 21 bases between. The CDR3 length is 16 residues. Germline V CDR1 and CDR2: MDHEN, SYDVKM. CDR3 bases: TGTGCCAGCAGCAATCCGGCGAGGGTGGAGAGCACTGAAGCTTTCTTT. Translation gives CASSNPARVESTEAFF.

The chain links TRBV6-5 to TRBJ2-7; D not certain. This CDR3 spans 13 amino acids. V was cut by 4 bases and J by 0 bases, with 7 bases left in between. Germline CDR1 reads MNHEY; CDR2 reads SVGAGI. The CDR3 region has the DNA TGTGCCAGCAGTTTGAGGAGCTCCTACGAGCAGTACTTC. It codes for CASSLRSSYEQYF.

V and J are TRBV30 and TRBJ2-7, with a possible D match to TRBD1 (5 bases). This CDR3 comprises 13 residues. Germline V gene data show CDR1 as GTSNPN and CDR2 as SVGIG (reference sequence). V was cut by 4 bases and J by 2 bases, with 12 bases left in between. CDR3 bases: TGTGCCTGGATACGACAGATCCCCTACGAGCAGTACTTC. Protein product: CAWIRQIPYEQYF.

V and J are TRBV2 and TRBJ1-2, with D perhaps matching TRBD1 (6 bases). The CDR3 runs 13 residues. The V and J ends lost 10 bases and 4 bases respectively, with 16 bases between them. Germline V gene lookup returns CDR1 SNHLY and CDR2 FYNNEI. The CDR3: CATQPQGIYGYTF. In nucleotides, the CDR3 is TGTGCCACCCAACCACAGGGAATCTATGGCTACACCTTC.

The rearrangement links TRBV14 to TRBJ2-3, with unresolved D. This CDR3 has 12 amino acids. The V end lost 4 bases, the J end lost 4 bases, and 6 bases lay between the germline ends. The germline gives CDR1 SGHDN, CDR2 FVKESK. This CDR3 reads CASSRLADTQYF. The CDR3 DNA reads TGTGCCAGCAGCCGTCTCGCAGATACGCAGTATTTT.

The chain carries TRBV2 and TRBJ1-2; 8 nucleotides line up with TRBD1. CDR1 is SNHLY and CDR2 is FYNNEI in the germline V gene. V trimming: 4 bases; J trimming: 8 bases; junction bases outside the gene matches: 6. CDR3 length: 13 residues. The CDR3 region has the DNA TGTGCCAGCAGTGTGACAGGGGCGGAGGGCTACACCTTC. Protein product: CASSVTGAEGYTF.